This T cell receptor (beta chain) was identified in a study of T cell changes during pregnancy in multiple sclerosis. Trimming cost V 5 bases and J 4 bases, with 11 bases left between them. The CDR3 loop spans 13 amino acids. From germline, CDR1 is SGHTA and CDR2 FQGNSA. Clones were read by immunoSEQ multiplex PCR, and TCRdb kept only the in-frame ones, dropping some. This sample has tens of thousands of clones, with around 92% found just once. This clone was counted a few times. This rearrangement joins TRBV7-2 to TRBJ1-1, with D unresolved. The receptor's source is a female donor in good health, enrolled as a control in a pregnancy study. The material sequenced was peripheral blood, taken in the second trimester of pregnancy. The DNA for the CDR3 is TGTGCCAGCAGCCGGCAGGTTTCCACTGAAGCTTTCTTT. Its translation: CASSRQVSTEAFF.